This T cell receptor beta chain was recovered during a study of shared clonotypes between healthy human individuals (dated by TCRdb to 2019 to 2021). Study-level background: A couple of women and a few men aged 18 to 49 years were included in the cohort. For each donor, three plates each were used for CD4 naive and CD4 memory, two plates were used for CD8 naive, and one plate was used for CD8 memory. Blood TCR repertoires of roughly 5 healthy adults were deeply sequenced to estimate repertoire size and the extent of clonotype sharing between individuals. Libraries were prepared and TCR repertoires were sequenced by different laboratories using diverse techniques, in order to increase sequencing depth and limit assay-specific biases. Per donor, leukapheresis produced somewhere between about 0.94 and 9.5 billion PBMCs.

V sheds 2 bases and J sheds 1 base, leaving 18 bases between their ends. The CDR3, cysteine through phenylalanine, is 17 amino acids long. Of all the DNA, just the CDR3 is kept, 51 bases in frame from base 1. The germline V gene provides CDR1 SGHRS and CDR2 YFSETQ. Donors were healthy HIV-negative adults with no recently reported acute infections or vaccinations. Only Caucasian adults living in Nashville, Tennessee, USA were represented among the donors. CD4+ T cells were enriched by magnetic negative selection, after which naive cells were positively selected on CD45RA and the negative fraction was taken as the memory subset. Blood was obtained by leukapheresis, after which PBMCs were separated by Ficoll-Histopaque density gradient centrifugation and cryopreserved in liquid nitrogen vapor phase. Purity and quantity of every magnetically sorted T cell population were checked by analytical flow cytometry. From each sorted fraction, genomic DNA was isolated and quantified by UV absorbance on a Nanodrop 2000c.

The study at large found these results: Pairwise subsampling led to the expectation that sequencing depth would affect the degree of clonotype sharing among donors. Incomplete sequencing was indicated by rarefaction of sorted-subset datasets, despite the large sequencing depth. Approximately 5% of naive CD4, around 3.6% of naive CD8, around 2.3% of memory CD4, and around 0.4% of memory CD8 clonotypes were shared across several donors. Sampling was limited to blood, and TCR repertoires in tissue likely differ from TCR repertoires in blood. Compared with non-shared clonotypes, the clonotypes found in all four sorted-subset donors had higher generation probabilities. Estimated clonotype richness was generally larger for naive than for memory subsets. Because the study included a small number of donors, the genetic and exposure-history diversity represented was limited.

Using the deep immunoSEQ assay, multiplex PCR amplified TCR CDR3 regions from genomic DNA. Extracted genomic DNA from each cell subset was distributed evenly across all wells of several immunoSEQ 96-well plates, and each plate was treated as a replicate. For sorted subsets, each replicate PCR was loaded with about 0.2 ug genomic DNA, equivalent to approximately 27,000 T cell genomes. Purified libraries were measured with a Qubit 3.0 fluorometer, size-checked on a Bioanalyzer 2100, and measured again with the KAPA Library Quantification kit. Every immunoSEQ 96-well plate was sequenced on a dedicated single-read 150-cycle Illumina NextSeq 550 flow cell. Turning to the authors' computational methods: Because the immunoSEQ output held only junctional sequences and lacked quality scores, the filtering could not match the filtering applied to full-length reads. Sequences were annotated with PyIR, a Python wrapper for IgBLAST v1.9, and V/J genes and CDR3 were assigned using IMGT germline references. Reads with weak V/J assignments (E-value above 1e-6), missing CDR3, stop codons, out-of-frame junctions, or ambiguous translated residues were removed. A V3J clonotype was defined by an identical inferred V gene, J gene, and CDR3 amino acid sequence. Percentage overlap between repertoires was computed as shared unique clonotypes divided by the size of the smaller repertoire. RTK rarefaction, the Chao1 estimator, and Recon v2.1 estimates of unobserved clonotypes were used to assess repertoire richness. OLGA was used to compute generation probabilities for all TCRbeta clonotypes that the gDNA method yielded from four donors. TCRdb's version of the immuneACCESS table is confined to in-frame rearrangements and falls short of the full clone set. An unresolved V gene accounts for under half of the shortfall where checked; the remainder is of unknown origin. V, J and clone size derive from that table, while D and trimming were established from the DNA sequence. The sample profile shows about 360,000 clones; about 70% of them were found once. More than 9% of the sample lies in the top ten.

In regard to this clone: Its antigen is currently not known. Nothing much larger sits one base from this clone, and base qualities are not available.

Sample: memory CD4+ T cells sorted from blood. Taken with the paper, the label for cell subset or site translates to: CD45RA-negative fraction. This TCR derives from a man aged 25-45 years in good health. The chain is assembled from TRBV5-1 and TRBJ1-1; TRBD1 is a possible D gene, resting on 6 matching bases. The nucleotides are TGCGCCAGCAGCTTAACGACAGGTCCTAACAGGAACACTGAAGCTTTCTTT. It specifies CASSLTTGPNRNTEAFF.